This T cell receptor beta chain came from a study of T-cell reconstitution after alpha-beta-depleted transplantation in children. Using unique molecular identifiers, the investigators prepared the TCRbeta library. Each CDR3 protein gets one entry after TCRdb re-called the PCR reads with MiXCR. The sample lists about 540,000 distinct CDR3 sequences, 18% seen once, with less than 4% in the top ten. This clonotype was detected only a few times. Deletions cut 5 bases from V and 3 bases from J, with 13 bases between. The CDR3 consists of 15 residues. The germline V gene encodes CDR1 SGHAT and CDR2 FQDESV (reference sequence).

This TCR was sampled from a human donor who donated a stem cell graft to a child with acute lymphoblastic leukemia. The sample in question was PBMCs from the stem cell graft donor, obtained from the stem cell graft. This chain connects TRBV11-1 to TRBJ2-2; unclear D gene. In DNA form, the CDR3 reads TGTGCCAGCAGCCCGCGGCAGGCTTACACCGGGGAGCTGTTTTTT. The encoded protein is CASSPRQAYTGELFF.